These 19 T cell receptor beta chains originate from one sample sequenced in a study of human T cells and chemical hapten exposure. Time point here: patch test 3, about 24 weeks after DPC sensitization. The treatment denotes: therapeutic diphenylcyclopropenone sensitization with weekly scalp DPC. TCRdb re-called the RACE reads with MiXCR, one entry per CDR3 protein. The sample consists of around 70,000 distinct CDR3 sequences, around 10% of them appearing once. Specimen: whole blood, collected in connection with sensitization to the hapten diphenylcyclopropenone (DPC). These receptors were obtained from a woman between 50 and 59 years old with alopecia areata. Some clones in this sample may be carry-over from other donors' samples.

Many counts were recorded for this clonotype. This rearrangement joins TRBV28 to TRBJ1-5, with unresolved D. Trimming shortened V by 5 bases and J by 4 bases, and 3 bases separated the two germline ends. Looked up from germline, CDR1 is MDHEN and CDR2 is SYDVKM. This CDR3 is 11 amino acids long. The CDR3 DNA follows: TGTGCCAGCAGTGGAAATCAGCCCCAGCATTTT. Residues: CASSGNQPQHF.

This clonotype was recorded many times. The chain combines TRBV6-2 or TRBV6-3 with TRBJ1-5; maybe TRBD1 (5 bases). CDR1 and CDR2 from the germline V gene are MNHEY and SVGEGT. The CDR3 contains 15 residues. V was pared by 2 bases and J by 5 bases, with 13 bases between. The CDR3 DNA sequence: TGTGCCAGCAGTTACGCGGCAGGGCACTATCAGCCCCAGCATTTT. Translating gives CASSYAAGHYQPQHF.

The chain joins TRBV12-3 or TRBV12-4 to TRBJ1-4; D gene unclear. The CDR3 totals 14 residues. The V and J ends lost 6 bases and 10 bases respectively, with 18 bases between them. The chain's CDR3 is CASSPGGSILKLFF. The CDR3 DNA reads TGTGCCAGCAGCCCCGGTGGTAGCATATTAAAACTGTTTTTT.

This clonotype turned up a few times. V usage is TRBV5-6 and J usage is TRBJ2-1, with a weak D call TRBD1 (6 bases). This CDR3 has 12 amino acids. The ends were cut back, 4 bases at V and 6 bases at J, with 8 bases in the middle. CDR1 SGHDT and CDR2 YYEEEE come from the germline V gene. The CDR3 sequence: CASSMDSNEQFF. In DNA, the CDR3 is TGTGCCAGCAGCATGGACAGCAATGAGCAGTTCTTC.

This chain joins TRBV5-3 and TRBJ2-3, with TRBD1 as a possible D gene (8 bases). TRBV5-3 belongs to the ORF category, with a function that is uncertain. Trimming stripped 4 bases from V and 1 base from J, with 13 bases between. This CDR3 spans 15 amino acids. DNA for the CDR3: TGTGCCAGAAGCCACAGGGGGGGATGCACAGATACGCAGTATTTT. Its protein is CARSHRGGCTDTQYF.

This clonotype was observed a few times. The genes are TRBV18 and TRBJ1-2; D gene ambiguous. The CDR3 length is 17 residues. The V and J ends lost 1 base and 2 bases respectively, with 17 bases between them. Germline CDR1 is KGHSH and CDR2 is LQKENI. The CDR3 bases are TGTGCCAGCTCACCACTTCCCCCGACATCGGGGAACTATGGCTACACCTTC. Translating gives CASSPLPPTSGNYGYTF.

The table lists this clonotype with many counts. V is TRBV4-2 and J is TRBJ1-2; 9 bases align to TRBD1. The CDR3 is 16 amino acids. Germline-derived CDR1 and CDR2 are LGHNA and YNFKEQ. The ends lost 3 bases at V and 3 bases at J; junction bases unmatched: 8. The CDR3 loop reads CASSHTAGQGDYGYTF. As DNA, the CDR3 is TGTGCCAGCAGCCATACGGCGGGACAGGGTGACTATGGCTACACCTTC.

This chain uses TRBV29-1 with TRBJ1-2; no clear D. The CDR3 consists of 12 residues. V gave up 7 bases and J gave up 6 bases, with 15 bases separating them. The V gene's germline CDR1 is SQVTM and CDR2 ANQGSEA. The chain's CDR3 is CSAYEGSHGYTF. CDR3 bases: TGCAGCGCCTACGAAGGGTCCCATGGCTACACCTTC.

This clonotype was seen repeatedly, ten times or more. This rearrangement joins TRBV5-1 to TRBJ2-7; tentatively, D is TRBD2 (6 bases). This CDR3 comprises 14 residues. Looked up from germline, CDR1 is SGHRS and CDR2 is YFSETQ. Trimming pared 4 bases from V and 3 bases from J, leaving 14 bases between. CDR3 nucleotide sequence: TGCGCCAGCAGCCCGGGACTGGGATTCTACGAGCAGTACTTC. As protein: CASSPGLGFYEQYF.

This clonotype was recorded a few times. CDR3 nucleotide sequence: TGTGCCATCAGTGAGTCGGGGTACGAGCAGTACTTC. Translation gives CAISESGYEQYF. The chain is built from TRBV10-3 and TRBJ2-7, with no clear D. CDR1 is ENHRY and CDR2 is SYGVKD in the germline V gene. The V end lost 0 bases, the J end lost 4 bases, and 4 bases lay between the germline ends. The CDR3 totals 12 residues.

The table lists this clonotype with a few counts. This chain uses TRBV18 with TRBJ2-7; 7 nucleotides agree with TRBD1. This CDR3 region has 13 residues. V shed 4 bases, J shed 5 bases, and the junction held 5 bases outside the gene matches. Germline V CDR1 and CDR2: KGHSH, LQKENI. The CDR3, as DNA: TGTGCCAGCTCACAACAGACAGGGAACGAGCAGTACTTC. It specifies CASSQQTGNEQYF.

The chain employs TRBV28 and TRBJ2-3, with TRBD2 matching over 13 bases. The germline V gene encodes CDR1 MDHEN and CDR2 SYDVKM. The ends lost 4 bases at V and 8 bases at J; junction bases unmatched: 12. The CDR3 totals 17 residues. In DNA form, the CDR3 reads TGTGCCAGCAGTTGGACTAGCGGGAGTTATCAAGACGGTACGCAGTATTTT. This encodes CASSWTSGSYQDGTQYF.

This clonotype was detected a few times. This rearrangement joins TRBV7-9 to TRBJ1-1; 7 bases match TRBD1. Germline CDR1 reads SEHNR; CDR2 reads FQNEAQ (reference sequence). Trimming removed 5 bases from V and 2 bases from J; junction bases left unmatched: 11. CDR3 size: 16 residues. The CDR3 coding sequence is TGTGCCAGCAGCCAACAGGGACAGCTTATTAACACTGAAGCTTTCTTT. Protein sequence: CASSQQGQLINTEAFF.

The chain links TRBV29-1 to TRBJ1-1, with D uncertain. Germline CDR1 reads SQVTM; CDR2 reads ANQGSEA. V was trimmed by 3 bases and J by 4 bases, leaving 24 bases between them. This CDR3 has 17 amino acids. The DNA of the CDR3 is TGCAGCGTTGACCGCCCAGGACCTTTGAGGTTTCGCACTGAAGCTTTCTTT. Its translation: CSVDRPGPLRFRTEAFF. The full variable domain, with the rest looked up from reference TRBV29-1 and TRBJ1-1, is SAVISQKPSRDICQRGTSLTIQCQVDSQVTMMFWYRQQPGQSLTLIATANQGSEATYESGFVIDKFPISRPNLTFSTLTVSNMSPEDSSIYLCSVDRPGPLRFRTEAFFGQGTRLTVV.

The gene calls are TRBV3-1 and TRBJ2-2, with D possibly matching TRBD2 (5 bases). Germline CDR1 and CDR2: LGHDT and YNNKEL (reference sequence). V was trimmed by 5 bases and J by 5 bases, leaving 9 bases between them. This CDR3 has 13 amino acids. In DNA, the CDR3 is TGTGCCAGCAGCTATCGAGGGACCGGGGAGCTGTTTTTT. It yields the protein CASSYRGTGELFF.

This clonotype was found many times. The V call is TRBV5-5, the J call TRBJ1-2; 7 bases agree with TRBD1. The CDR3 is 21 residues long. The germline CDR1 and CDR2 sequences are SGHKS and YYEKEE (reference sequence). With 0 bases clipped from V and 3 bases from J, the junction kept 23 bases outside the gene matches. The CDR3 DNA reads as TGTGCCAGCAGCTTGGGGTCCACCTTTAGACAGGGTGTATCCTGGGACTATGGCTACACCTTC. Amino acid sequence: CASSLGSTFRQGVSWDYGYTF.

This chain connects TRBV20-1 to TRBJ2-5; D is undetermined. The germline V and J ends were trimmed by 3 bases and 2 bases, with 13 bases remaining between them. From germline, CDR1 is DFQATT and CDR2 SNEGSKA (reference sequence). CDR3 length equals 14 residues. The CDR3 DNA follows: TGCAGTGCTAGGTCAGCGTTAATTCAAGAGACCCAGTACTTC. It is translated as CSARSALIQETQYF.

In its sample, this clonotype was seen many times. The genes are TRBV7-8 and TRBJ2-2; unclear D gene. The CDR3 loop spans 14 amino acids. The germline V gene has CDR1 SGHVS and CDR2 FQNEAQ. V gave up 5 bases and J gave up 1 base, with 8 bases separating them. As DNA, the CDR3 is TGTGCCAGCAGCCCCCAACTGAACACCGGGGAGCTGTTTTTT. Translation gives CASSPQLNTGELFF.

At least ten counts were recorded for this clonotype. This chain links TRBV29-1 with TRBJ2-1; the D is unclear. The germline CDR1 and CDR2 sequences are SQVTM and ANQGSEA. Trimming removed 3 bases from V and 9 bases from J, with 12 bases in between. The CDR3 sequence is 12 residues long. CDR3 residues: CSVDGALSEQFF. The CDR3 bases are TGCAGCGTTGACGGAGCTTTGAGTGAGCAGTTCTTC.